These T cell receptor beta chains were read from a single sample in a study of T-cell reconstitution after alpha-beta-depleted transplantation in children. TCRdb passed the PCR reads through MiXCR, listing each CDR3 protein once. The sample includes about 77,000 distinct CDR3 sequences, about a sixth of them seen just once. Sequences were derived from PBMCs, mostly from graft donor cells, sampled 360 days after TCRalphabeta/CD19-depleted stem cell transplant. These receptors all come from a male patient between 2 and 15 years old who had a stem cell transplant for acute lymphoblastic leukemia, so the T cells may come from the graft donor. CDR3s include the opening cysteine and the closing phenylalanine or tryptophan. The order of the fields is J gene, V gene, CDR3 length, clone size, CDR3 protein. Some rows have no size entry. The others give once, few or many, or a class for an expanded clone.

J gene: TRBJ2-1
V gene: TRBV5-1
CDR3 length: 17
clone size: -
CDR3 protein: CASSPPSGRAVNTEQFF

J gene: TRBJ2-2
V gene: TRBV20-1
CDR3 length: 14
clone size: -
CDR3 protein: CSARDRRHTGELFF

J gene: TRBJ2-3
V gene: TRBV5-1
CDR3 length: 15
clone size: few
CDR3 protein: CASSLDRVGPDTQYF

J gene: TRBJ2-1
V gene: TRBV28
CDR3 length: 15
clone size: -
CDR3 protein: CASSLLTGAYNEQFF

J gene: TRBJ2-1
V gene: TRBV4-1
CDR3 length: 17
clone size: -
CDR3 protein: CASSQEIGSSSYNEQFF

J gene: TRBJ2-4
V gene: TRBV7-8
CDR3 length: 16
clone size: -
CDR3 protein: CASSPARAGAKNIQYF

J gene: TRBJ2-5
V gene: TRBV11-1
CDR3 length: 19
clone size: -
CDR3 protein: CASSRSRLADLVRVETQYF

J gene: TRBJ2-3
V gene: TRBV7-2
CDR3 length: 16
clone size: many
CDR3 protein: CASSIAGTSGTDTQYF

J gene: TRBJ1-4
V gene: TRBV20-1
CDR3 length: 12
clone size: -
CDR3 protein: CSARDVWEKLFF

J gene: TRBJ2-3
V gene: TRBV10-3
CDR3 length: 14
clone size: few
CDR3 protein: CAISFSGSADTQYF

J gene: TRBJ2-5
V gene: TRBV11-3
CDR3 length: 14
clone size: few
CDR3 protein: CASSPGQVAETQYF

J gene: TRBJ2-5
V gene: TRBV5-1
CDR3 length: 11
clone size: many
CDR3 protein: CASSNQETQYF

J gene: TRBJ1-6
V gene: TRBV6-5
CDR3 length: 15
clone size: few
CDR3 protein: CASSRTGGNNSPLHF

J gene: TRBJ2-4
V gene: TRBV3-1
CDR3 length: 14
clone size: few
CDR3 protein: CASSQRDRGNIQYF

J gene: TRBJ2-7
V gene: TRBV10-3
CDR3 length: 13
clone size: -
CDR3 protein: CAISGGASYEQYF

J gene: TRBJ2-7
V gene: TRBV30
CDR3 length: 13
clone size: -
CDR3 protein: CAWSEAFSYEQYF

J gene: TRBJ2-5
V gene: TRBV11-3
CDR3 length: 15
clone size: few
CDR3 protein: CASSLGGQGQETQYF

J gene: TRBJ1-6
V gene: TRBV12-3/TRBV12-4
CDR3 length: 15
clone size: -
CDR3 protein: CASSLPGQGRSPLHF

J gene: TRBJ1-5
V gene: TRBV3-1
CDR3 length: 18
clone size: few
CDR3 protein: CASSQDPAAGRIGQPQHF

J gene: TRBJ2-5
V gene: TRBV12-3/TRBV12-4
CDR3 length: 18
clone size: -
CDR3 protein: CASSLGTSAAFDPRSQYF

J gene: TRBJ2-3
V gene: TRBV12-3/TRBV12-4
CDR3 length: 14
clone size: -
CDR3 protein: CASSSHLGSGTQYF

J gene: TRBJ2-3
V gene: TRBV28
CDR3 length: 18
clone size: few
CDR3 protein: CASSLYARSGTSTDTQYF

J gene: TRBJ2-7
V gene: TRBV20-1
CDR3 length: 16
clone size: -
CDR3 protein: CSATRLLVTYPYEQYF

J gene: TRBJ2-7
V gene: TRBV10-3
CDR3 length: 17
clone size: few
CDR3 protein: CATAAGLAGVRSYEQYF

J gene: TRBJ1-5
V gene: TRBV5-1
CDR3 length: 14
clone size: -
CDR3 protein: CASSLSFGAQPQHF

J gene: TRBJ2-6
V gene: TRBV28
CDR3 length: 15
clone size: -
CDR3 protein: CASSQTWFGANVLTF

J gene: TRBJ1-2
V gene: TRBV29-1
CDR3 length: 14
clone size: -
CDR3 protein: CSAGPDSSIDGYTF

J gene: TRBJ1-2
V gene: TRBV6-5
CDR3 length: 18
clone size: few
CDR3 protein: CASSLTTGQGLGLYGYTF

J gene: TRBJ2-7
V gene: TRBV6-9
CDR3 length: 16
clone size: -
CDR3 protein: CASSRKGQGPPYEQYF

J gene: TRBJ2-5
V gene: TRBV29-1
CDR3 length: 13
clone size: few
CDR3 protein: CSVEGSLQETQYF

J gene: TRBJ1-2
V gene: TRBV24-1
CDR3 length: 13
clone size: -
CDR3 protein: CATSVAGNYGYTF

J gene: TRBJ2-3
V gene: TRBV5-1
CDR3 length: 19
clone size: -
CDR3 protein: CASSSAGGLAGVSTDTQYF

J gene: TRBJ2-3
V gene: TRBV7-9
CDR3 length: 15
clone size: -
CDR3 protein: CASSLVQYVKDTQYF

J gene: TRBJ2-1
V gene: TRBV4-1
CDR3 length: 16
clone size: -
CDR3 protein: CASSQRPRALYNEQFF

J gene: TRBJ2-7
V gene: TRBV11-3
CDR3 length: 15
clone size: -
CDR3 protein: CASSFRGPGSYEQYF

J gene: TRBJ2-3
V gene: TRBV27
CDR3 length: 14
clone size: -
CDR3 protein: CASKILRSTDTQYF

J gene: TRBJ2-7
V gene: TRBV12-3/TRBV12-4
CDR3 length: 14
clone size: many
CDR3 protein: CASSSGTVAYEQYF

J gene: TRBJ2-3
V gene: TRBV5-8
CDR3 length: 15
clone size: -
CDR3 protein: CASSLGHLSTDTQYF

J gene: TRBJ2-1
V gene: TRBV27
CDR3 length: 14
clone size: few
CDR3 protein: CASSLGLRHNEQFF

J gene: TRBJ2-3
V gene: TRBV7-6
CDR3 length: 15
clone size: few
CDR3 protein: CASSLRERYTDTQYF

J gene: TRBJ2-1
V gene: TRBV5-4
CDR3 length: 15
clone size: few
CDR3 protein: CASSQGLAGGNEQFF

J gene: TRBJ2-3
V gene: TRBV5-1
CDR3 length: 18
clone size: -
CDR3 protein: CASSSGLAGGPSTDTQYF

J gene: TRBJ2-1
V gene: TRBV10-3
CDR3 length: 13
clone size: -
CDR3 protein: CAISRDAYNEQFF

J gene: TRBJ2-1
V gene: TRBV7-9
CDR3 length: 14
clone size: -
CDR3 protein: CASRASGGYNEQFF

J gene: TRBJ2-3
V gene: TRBV28
CDR3 length: 16
clone size: many
CDR3 protein: CASIGSGTSSTDTQYF

J gene: TRBJ2-1
V gene: TRBV4-1
CDR3 length: 16
clone size: few
CDR3 protein: CASSQAGGRSYNEQFF

J gene: TRBJ2-1
V gene: TRBV27
CDR3 length: 14
clone size: -
CDR3 protein: CATAPWVPYNEQFF

J gene: TRBJ2-7
V gene: TRBV12-3/TRBV12-4
CDR3 length: 14
clone size: few
CDR3 protein: CASSLRATSYEQYF

J gene: TRBJ1-5
V gene: TRBV4-2
CDR3 length: 15
clone size: few
CDR3 protein: CASSPYRLSNQPQHF

J gene: TRBJ2-5
V gene: TRBV6-5
CDR3 length: 14
clone size: -
CDR3 protein: CASSYPDRRETQYF

J gene: TRBJ2-1
V gene: TRBV7-9
CDR3 length: 15
clone size: -
CDR3 protein: CASSLWFLADDEQFF

J gene: TRBJ2-1
V gene: TRBV6-5
CDR3 length: 19
clone size: -
CDR3 protein: CASSYTTSGRTLSYNEQFF

J gene: TRBJ2-1
V gene: TRBV29-1
CDR3 length: 17
clone size: few
CDR3 protein: CSVRSAGMTLGYNEQFF